This TCR beta chain comes out of a study of shared clonotypes between healthy human individuals. V dropped 0 bases and J dropped 4 bases, with 9 bases sitting between them. CDR3 length equals 14 residues. Germline assignment: CDR1 SGHRS and CDR2 YFSETQ. There were no recent acute infections or vaccinations among the donors, who were healthy HIV-negative adults. For every subset, genomic DNA was evenly distributed across several immunoSEQ plates. Original handling: With immunoSEQ giving junction-only sequences and no quality scores, filtering differed. TCRdb's table, derived via immunoSEQ multiplex PCR, lists solely in-frame clones and lacks some. V, J and clone size are taken as reported in that table, and D and trimming were inferred from the DNA itself. This table holds 400,000 to 500,000 clones, around 79% found once.

This receptor was taken from a woman between 35 and 50 years old in good health. Some clones in this sample may be carry-over from other donors' samples. V is TRBV5-1 and J is TRBJ2-3; perhaps TRBD2 as D (6 bases). The sample consisted of PBMCs. CDR3 loop: CASSLGGGADTQYF. The CDR3 nucleotides read TGCGCCAGCAGCTTGGGGGGAGGTGCAGATACGCAGTATTTT.